The 27 T cell receptor beta chains in this list originate from one sample, sequenced in a study of shared clonotypes between healthy human individuals. Repertoires were generated with immunoSEQ multiplex PCR, while TCRdb's copy carries only in-frame clones and drops some. The sample includes approximately 1.4 million clones, 95% to 99% seen only once; the top ten take roughly 0.4%. Sequenced input: naive CD4+ T cells sorted from blood. The subset here: CD45RA+ positively selected. The receptors were gathered from a man aged 30-40 years in good health.

A single count supports this clone. This chain links TRBV29-1 with TRBJ1-1; possible D gene TRBD1, 6 bases. The CDR3 has 15 residues. V gave up 2 bases and J gave up 4 bases, with 17 bases separating them. Germline CDR1 SQVTM, CDR2 ANQGSEA. CDR3 DNA: TGCAGCGTTGAATGGCAGGGGATCCTCGGCACTGAAGCTTTCTTT. Translation gives CSVEWQGILGTEAFF. Using reference TRBV29-1 and TRBJ1-1 for the parts outside the CDR3, the full variable domain is SAVISQKPSRDICQRGTSLTIQCQVDSQVTMMFWYRQQPGQSLTLIATANQGSEATYESGFVIDKFPISRPNLTFSTLTVSNMSPEDSSIYLCSVEWQGILGTEAFFGQGTRLTVV.

This chain's CDR3 is CASSTIAGMNEQFF. The CDR3 DNA reads TGTGCCAGTAGTACTATAGCGGGGATGAATGAGCAGTTCTTC. The rearrangement uses TRBV19 and TRBJ2-1, with 8 bases lining up with TRBD2. The CDR3 sequence is 14 residues long. Germline trimming cut 4 bases from V and 7 bases from J; bases unmatched to any gene: 6. Germline loops: CDR1 LNHDA, CDR2 SQIVND (reference sequence).

The J gene is TRBJ1-1, the V gene TRBV10-3; D not resolved. CDR1 and CDR2 (germline): ENHRY, SYGVKD. The V gene lost 10 bases and the J gene lost 6 bases, with 15 bases spanning the gap. This CDR3 region has 12 residues. The CDR3 DNA reads as TGTGCCACCTTCGCGGGTGTTTCTGAAGCTTTCTTT. Translation gives CATFAGVSEAFF.

CDR3 sequence: CASSLDGHGEQYF. The CDR3 DNA sequence: TGTGCCAGCAGCTTAGACGGCCATGGGGAGCAGTACTTC. The V gene is TRBV5-5, the J gene TRBJ2-7; D is undetermined. CDR1 is SGHKS, CDR2 YYEKEE, per germline (reference sequence). Deletions cut 2 bases from V and 7 bases from J, with 13 bases between. This CDR3 spans 13 amino acids.

The chain joins TRBV7-9 to TRBJ1-3; D is uncertain. The CDR3 extends over 16 amino acids. V was pared by 1 base and J by 8 bases, with 18 bases between. CDR1 and CDR2 (germline): SEHNR, FQNEAQ (reference sequence). The CDR3 DNA is TGTGCCAGCAGCTTAGGGCTGGGAATCGTGATACACACCATATATTTT. This encodes CASSLGLGIVIHTIYF.

The chain uses TRBV18 and TRBJ2-2, with 8 bases aligning to TRBD2. Germline V lookup: CDR1 KGHSH, CDR2 LQKENI. Trimming cost V 5 bases and J 1 base; bases outside gene matches: 9. This CDR3 spans 17 amino acids. The CDR3, as DNA: TGTGCCAGCTCAACACTAGCGGTCCAAGGGAACACCGGGGAGCTGTTTTTT. This translates into CASSTLAVQGNTGELFF.

The rearrangement joins TRBV5-1 to TRBJ2-3, with 11 bases identical to TRBD2. The V and J ends lost 5 bases and 0 bases, in that order; junction bases with no gene match: 8. The CDR3 is made up of 17 amino acids. The germline V gene has CDR1 SGHRS and CDR2 YFSETQ. In DNA, the CDR3 is TGCGCCAGCAGACAAGGGACTAGCGGTACAAGCACAGATACGCAGTATTTT. As protein: CASRQGTSGTSTDTQYF.

J is TRBJ2-2 and V is TRBV5-1; weak D call: TRBD2 (6 bases). Per the germline V gene, CDR1 is SGHRS and CDR2 is YFSETQ. This CDR3 contains 15 residues. Trimming took off 1 base at V and 5 bases at J, with 12 bases between the two ends. CDR3 in DNA: TGCGCCAGCAGCTTGCAGGAGGGCCAAACCGGGGAGCTGTTTTTT. Amino acid sequence: CASSLQEGQTGELFF.

The V call is TRBV5-1, the J call TRBJ1-1, with TRBD1 matching 8 bases. V shed 3 bases, J shed 2 bases, and the junction held 9 bases outside the gene matches. The germline CDR1 and CDR2 sequences are SGHRS and YFSETQ. The CDR3 consists of 16 residues. CDR3 amino acids: CASSSEPQGANTEAFF. The CDR3 bases are TGCGCCAGCAGCTCAGAACCCCAGGGGGCTAACACTGAAGCTTTCTTT.

This chain uses TRBV7-2 with TRBJ2-7, with 8 bases lining up with TRBD2. V lost 4 bases, J lost 4 bases, and 6 bases stayed unmatched. The CDR3 runs to 14 residues. Per the germline V gene, CDR1 is SGHTA and CDR2 is FQGNSA. CDR3 amino acids: CASSSGTSGYEQYF. The CDR3 nucleotides read TGTGCCAGCAGCTCCGGGACTAGTGGTTACGAGCAGTACTTC.

This clone was detected a few times. The chain has TRBV19 and TRBJ1-5; D not resolved. The CDR3 sequence is 13 residues long. V was pared by 3 bases and J by 3 bases, with 6 bases between. Germline V gene sequence: CDR1 LNHDA, CDR2 SQIVND (reference sequence). CDR3 residues: CASSMRNNQPQHF. DNA for the CDR3: TGTGCCAGTAGTATGAGGAACAATCAGCCCCAGCATTTT. The variable domain in full, with the rest retrieved from reference TRBV19 and TRBJ1-5, is DGGITQSPKYLFRKEGQNVTLSCEQNLNHDAMYWYRQDPGQGLRLIYYSQIVNDFQKGDIAEGYSVSREKKESFPLTVTSAQKNPTAFYLCASSMRNNQPQHFGDGTRLSIL.

The rearrangement joins TRBV6-5 to TRBJ2-7; 7 bases agree with TRBD2. Germline trimming cut 3 bases from V and 4 bases from J; bases unmatched to any gene: 12. There are 16 residues in the CDR3. Looked up from germline, CDR1 is MNHEY and CDR2 is SVGAGI. DNA of the CDR3: TGTGCCAGCAGTTATGGTTCCCGACTAGCTGCATACGAGCAGTACTTC. This codes for CASSYGSRLAAYEQYF.

V usage is TRBV29-1 and J usage is TRBJ2-6, with TRBD1 identical over 10 bases. The CDR3 runs 16 residues. The germline gives CDR1 SQVTM, CDR2 ANQGSEA. V was clipped by 1 base and J by 0 bases; unmatched bases: 0. CDR3 coding DNA: TGCAGCGTTGAAGGGGACAGGGGCTCTGGGGCCAACGTCCTGACTTTC. Translating gives CSVEGDRGSGANVLTF.

This chain connects TRBV27 to TRBJ2-1; 10 bases are shared with TRBD2. Per the germline V gene, CDR1 is MNHEY and CDR2 is SMNVEV (reference sequence). With V trimmed by 2 bases and J by 7 bases, 8 bases remained unmatched. There are 16 residues in the CDR3. CDR3 DNA: TGTGCCAGCAGTTTACGTTCGGGACTAGCGACGAATGAGCAGTTCTTC. Translation: CASSLRSGLATNEQFF.

This clone was detected only once. The CDR3 sequence is CASSLDSGMTEAFF. In DNA, the CDR3 is TGTGCCAGCAGCTTGGACTCAGGGATGACTGAAGCTTTCTTT. The rearrangement joins TRBV5-6 to TRBJ1-1; D perhaps matches TRBD1 (5 bases). This CDR3 comprises 14 residues. The V end lost 0 bases, the J end lost 5 bases, and 11 bases lay between the germline ends. The germline CDR1 and CDR2 sequences are SGHDT and YYEEEE.

The V gene is TRBV28, the J gene TRBJ1-5; TRBD1 agrees at 7 bases. The V segment lost 3 bases and the J segment 5 bases; nucleotides outside the gene matches: 7. The CDR3 sequence is 15 residues long. From germline, CDR1 is MDHEN and CDR2 SYDVKM. The CDR3 spells CASSLGTVSDQPQHF. The CDR3 region has the DNA TGTGCCAGCAGTTTGGGGACAGTAAGTGATCAGCCCCAGCATTTT. Full variable domain (missing parts from reference TRBV28 and TRBJ1-5): DVKVTQSSRYLVKRTGEKVFLECVQDMDHENMFWYRQDPGLGLRLIYFSYDVKMKEKGDIPEGYSVSREKKERFSLILESASTNQTSMYLCASSLGTVSDQPQHFGDGTRLSIL.

The rearrangement joins TRBV5-5 to TRBJ2-5; D gene unclear. This CDR3 spans 12 amino acids. The ends were cut back, 2 bases at V and 5 bases at J, with 7 bases in the middle. Germline V gene sequence: CDR1 SGHKS, CDR2 YYEKEE (reference sequence). The CDR3, as DNA: TGTGCCAGCAGCTTCATCGATGAGACCCAGTACTTC. It specifies CASSFIDETQYF.

The chain combines TRBV21-1 with TRBJ1-1. TRBV21-1 corresponds to a pseudogene. This CDR3 region has 20 residues. This chain's CDR3 is CASSEREVRTDPSLNTEAFF. As DNA, the CDR3 is TGTGCCAGCAGCGAACGGGAGGTTAGGACGGATCCCTCGTTGAACACTGAAGCTTTCTTT.

V is TRBV28 and J is TRBJ2-7; D is possibly TRBD1 (6 bases). The CDR3 is made up of 15 amino acids. V lost 6 bases and J 2 bases, leaving 17 bases between the germline ends. CDR1 and CDR2 (germline): MDHEN, SYDVKM. The CDR3: CASRTRQVLAYEQYF. CDR3 nucleotide sequence: TGTGCCAGCAGGACAAGACAGGTCTTGGCCTACGAGCAGTACTTC.

The rearrangement uses TRBV27 and TRBJ2-7; 7 bases fit TRBD1. This CDR3 has 13 residues. From germline, CDR1 is MNHEY and CDR2 SMNVEV (reference sequence). The V and J ends lost 3 bases and 6 bases, in that order; junction bases with no gene match: 5. The CDR3: CASSFLQGFEQYF. DNA of the CDR3: TGTGCCAGCAGTTTCCTACAGGGGTTCGAGCAGTACTTC.

This clone showed up just once. The genes are TRBV28 and TRBJ2-3; possibly TRBD1 for D (6 bases). This CDR3 region has 15 residues. Looked up from germline, CDR1 is MDHEN and CDR2 is SYDVKM. Deletions cut 5 bases from V and 2 bases from J, with 14 bases between. CDR3 residues: CASSGAGDHTDTQYF. The CDR3 nucleotides are TGTGCCAGCAGTGGCGCAGGGGACCACACAGATACGCAGTATTTT.

Written as DNA, the CDR3 is TGTGCCAGCAGCAAGGAGAGGGTAGTCCATGAGCAGTTCTTC. Protein product: CASSKERVVHEQFF. The chain recombines TRBV11-2 with TRBJ2-1, with D maybe TRBD2 (5 bases). The V end lost 5 bases, the J end lost 8 bases, and 16 bases lay between the germline ends. The CDR3 runs to 14 residues. Germline V gene data show CDR1 as SGHAT and CDR2 as FQNNGV.

This clone was observed a single time. This CDR3 reads CSVAVNRARVKETQYF. The CDR3 DNA reads as TGCAGCGTTGCGGTTAACAGGGCCCGAGTCAAAGAGACCCAGTACTTC. V gene TRBV29-1 combines with J gene TRBJ2-5, with D tentatively TRBD1 (6 bases). From germline, CDR1 is SQVTM and CDR2 ANQGSEA. The CDR3 loop spans 16 amino acids. V dropped 4 bases and J dropped 3 bases, with 21 bases sitting between them.

A note on this clone: The same CDR3 is also encoded by other DNA sequences in this sample. The chain links TRBV19 to TRBJ2-5; 7 bases line up with TRBD2. Trimming took 3 bases from V and 2 from J; bases not matched to a gene: 3. Germline CDR1 and CDR2: LNHDA and SQIVND (reference sequence). The CDR3 loop spans 14 amino acids. The CDR3: CASSIRGGQETQYF. The CDR3, as DNA: TGTGCCAGTAGTATTAGGGGAGGGCAAGAGACCCAGTACTTC.

The chain couples TRBV7-9 to TRBJ2-3; D is unresolved. Germline V CDR1 and CDR2: SEHNR, FQNEAQ (reference sequence). V lost 7 bases and J lost 4, with 6 bases in between. This CDR3 has 11 amino acids. CDR3 residues: CASIEADTQYF. CDR3 nucleotides: TGTGCCAGCATAGAGGCAGATACGCAGTATTTT.

The chain uses TRBV5-4 and TRBJ2-3; TRBD1 matches 10 bases. V gave up 4 bases and J gave up 5 bases; unmatched junction bases: 10. The CDR3 contains 16 residues. From germline, CDR1 is SGHNT and CDR2 YYREEE (reference sequence). Here the CDR3 DNA reads TGTGCCAGCAGCCCAGCCCGGGACAGGGGAAAAGATACGCAGTATTTT. This sequence encodes CASSPARDRGKDTQYF.

The genes are TRBV11-2 and TRBJ2-1; D perhaps matches TRBD2 (6 bases). This CDR3 is 16 amino acids long. Per germline, CDR1 SGHAT and CDR2 FQNNGV. Trimming pared 2 bases from V and 0 bases from J, leaving 11 bases between. Written as DNA, the CDR3 is TGTGCCAGCAGCTTACACGGGAGCGTCTCCTACAATGAGCAGTTCTTC. Translating gives CASSLHGSVSYNEQFF.